These 8 T cell receptor beta chains were sequenced from one sample in a study of blood T cell repertoires in COVID-19. Clones were sequenced by immunoSEQ multiplex PCR, and TCRdb holds only the in-frame ones, with some missing. The sample includes roughly 310,000 clones, approximately 90% of them seen just once. The specimen was PBMCs or T cells enriched from blood (not recorded which). All receptors derive from a woman between 35 and 50 years old who had recovered from COVID-19.

The rearrangement uses TRBV11-3 and TRBJ1-1; unclear D gene. This CDR3 is 13 amino acids long. Germline CDR1 is SGHNT and CDR2 is YENEEA. Trimming cost V 5 bases and J 1 base, with 8 bases left between them. In DNA, the CDR3 is TGTGCCAGCAGCCCCGGTTCGAACACTGAAGCTTTCTTT. Amino acid sequence: CASSPGSNTEAFF. The full variable domain, completed using reference TRBV11-3 and TRBJ1-1, is EAGVVQSPRYKIIEKKQPVAFWCNPISGHNTLYWYLQNLGQGPELLIRYENEEAVDDSQLPKDRFSAERLKGVDSTLKIQPAELGDSAVYLCASSPGSNTEAFFGQGTRLTVV.

The chain links TRBV7-9 to TRBJ2-7; no clear D. The CDR3 spans 14 residues. Germline values: CDR1 SEHNR, CDR2 FQNEAQ (reference sequence). Trimming removed 1 base at V and 5 bases at J, with 12 bases between. The CDR3 spells CASSLDPGFDEQYF. CDR3 DNA sequence: TGTGCCAGCAGCTTAGACCCGGGTTTTGACGAGCAGTACTTC.

V gene TRBV2 combines with J gene TRBJ2-7, with D tentatively TRBD1 (6 bases). The CDR3 is 14 amino acids. Germline CDR1 SNHLY, CDR2 FYNNEI. Trimming stripped 3 bases from V and 2 bases from J, with 11 bases between. Written as DNA, the CDR3 is TGTGCCAGCAGTGAGACCAGGGGAACCTACGAGCAGTACTTC. It translates to CASSETRGTYEQYF. Full variable domain (rest looked up from reference TRBV2 and TRBJ2-7): EPEVTQTPSHQVTQMGQEVILRCVPISNHLYFYWYRQILGQKVEFLVSFYNNEISEKSEIFDDQFSVERPDGSNFTLKIRSTKLEDSAMYFCASSETRGTYEQYFGPGTRLTVT.

The genes are TRBV5-4 and TRBJ2-1, with D maybe TRBD1 (5 bases). V gave up 3 bases and J gave up 4 bases, with 8 bases separating them. Germline V gene lookup returns CDR1 SGHNT and CDR2 YYREEE (reference sequence). The CDR3 has 13 amino acids. The DNA for the CDR3 is TGTGCCAGCAGCTGGGCAGGGTACAATGAGCAGTTCTTC. Protein: CASSWAGYNEQFF.

This clone was seen a single time. The chain couples TRBV27 to TRBJ1-4; 8 bases map to TRBD1. This CDR3 contains 14 residues. Germline loops: CDR1 MNHEY, CDR2 SMNVEV (reference sequence). With V trimmed by 6 bases and J by 4 bases, 4 bases remained unmatched. CDR3: CASSLTGVNEKLFF. CDR3 bases: TGTGCCAGCAGCTTGACAGGGGTTAATGAAAAACTGTTTTTT.

The chain uses TRBV28 and TRBJ2-3; 12 bases align to TRBD2. The length of the CDR3 is 15 residues. Germline CDR1 is MDHEN and CDR2 is SYDVKM. Losses at the gene ends were 4 bases for V and 9 bases for J; bases not matched to a gene: 8. This chain's CDR3 is CASSSWTSGTSTQYF. CDR3 DNA: TGTGCCAGCAGTTCATGGACTAGCGGGACGTCCACGCAGTATTTT.

The chain employs TRBV15 and TRBJ2-1; TRBD2 matches 9 bases. V shed 2 bases, J shed 4 bases, and the junction held 9 bases outside the gene matches. This CDR3 spans 17 amino acids. Germline CDR1 LNHNV, CDR2 YYDKDF (reference sequence). CDR3 protein: CATSRTSSGIAYNEQFF. DNA for the CDR3: TGTGCCACCAGCAGAACGTCTAGCGGGATCGCGTACAATGAGCAGTTCTTC.

The chain combines TRBV11-2 with TRBJ2-5; 7 bases match TRBD1. The CDR3 runs 13 residues. J lost 3 bases, V lost 7 bases, and 5 bases had no gene match. The germline V gene encodes CDR1 SGHAT and CDR2 FQNNGV. The CDR3 nucleotides read TGTGCCAGCAACGACAGGGTGGAAGAGACCCAGTACTTC. This sequence encodes CASNDRVEETQYF.